This TCR beta chain was documented in a study of blood T cell repertoires in COVID-19. CDR3 length equals 15 residues. The V and J ends lost 3 bases and 4 bases, in that order; junction bases with no gene match: 8. Per germline, CDR1 LGHNA and CDR2 YSLEER. Using immunoSEQ multiplex PCR, the repertoire was profiled, and TCRdb retains in-frame clones only, with some absent. This sample carries roughly 380,000 clones, about nine tenths of them seen once, and the ten largest clones take under 2%. This TCR was sampled from a woman aged 40 to 49 with COVID-19, enrolled during active disease. J is TRBJ1-1 and V is TRBV4-3, with 7 bases matching TRBD1. Sequencing was done on a sample of peripheral blood. The CDR3 loop reads CASSHAGGPLTEAFF. The CDR3 DNA reads TGCGCCAGCAGCCACGCAGGGGGACCGCTCACTGAAGCTTTCTTT.